This record covers a single T cell receptor (beta chain). This entry is derived from a study of T cell responses to AZD1222 COVID-19 vaccine. CDR1 is SEHNR and CDR2 is FQNEAQ in the germline V gene (reference sequence). CDR3 size: 17 residues. Germline trimming cut 7 bases from V and 2 bases from J; bases unmatched to any gene: 12. Libraries were prepared by immunoSEQ multiplex PCR; TCRdb keeps only in-frame clonotypes and omits some of them. The table includes roughly 150,000 clones, around 87% detected once. The chain couples TRBV7-9 to TRBJ2-3; TRBD2 matches at 10 bases. The clonotype originates from an adult in good health. The specimen comprised peripheral blood, sampled on day 0 of AZD1222 vaccination. CDR3 nucleotide sequence: TGTGCCAGCAACGGACTAGCGGATCCGGCCTCCACAGATACGCAGTATTTT. Translated: CASNGLADPASTDTQYF.